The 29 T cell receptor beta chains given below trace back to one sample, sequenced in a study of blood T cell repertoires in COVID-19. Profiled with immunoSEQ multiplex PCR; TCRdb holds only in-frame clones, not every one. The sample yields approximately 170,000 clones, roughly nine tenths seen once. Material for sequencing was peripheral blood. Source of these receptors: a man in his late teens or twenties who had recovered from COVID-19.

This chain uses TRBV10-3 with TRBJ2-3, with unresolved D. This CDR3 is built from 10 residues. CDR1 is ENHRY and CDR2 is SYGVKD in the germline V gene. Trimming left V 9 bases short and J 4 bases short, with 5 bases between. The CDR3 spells CAIMSDTQYF. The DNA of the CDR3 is TGTGCCATTATGTCAGATACGCAGTATTTT.

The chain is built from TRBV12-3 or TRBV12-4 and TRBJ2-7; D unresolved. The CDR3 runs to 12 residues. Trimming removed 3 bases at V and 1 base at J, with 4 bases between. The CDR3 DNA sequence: TGTGCCAGCAGTTTCGGTTCCTACGAGCAGTACTTC. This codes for CASSFGSYEQYF.

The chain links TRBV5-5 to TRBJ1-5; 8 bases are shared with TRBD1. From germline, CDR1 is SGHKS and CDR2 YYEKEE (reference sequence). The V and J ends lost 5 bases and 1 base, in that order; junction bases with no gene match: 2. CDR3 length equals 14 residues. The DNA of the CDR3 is TGTGCCAGCAGAGGACAGGGAAGCAATCAGCCCCAGCATTTT. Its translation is CASRGQGSNQPQHF.

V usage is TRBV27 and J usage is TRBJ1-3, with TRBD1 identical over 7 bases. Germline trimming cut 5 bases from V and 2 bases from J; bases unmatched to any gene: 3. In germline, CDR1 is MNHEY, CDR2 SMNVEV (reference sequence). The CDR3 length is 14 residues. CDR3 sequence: CASSVTGAGNTIYF. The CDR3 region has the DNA TGTGCCAGCAGTGTAACAGGGGCTGGAAACACCATATATTTT.

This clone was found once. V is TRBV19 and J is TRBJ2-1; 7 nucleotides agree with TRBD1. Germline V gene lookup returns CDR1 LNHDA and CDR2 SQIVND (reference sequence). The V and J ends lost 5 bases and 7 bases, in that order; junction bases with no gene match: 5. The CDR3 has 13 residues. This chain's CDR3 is CASSSDRDNEQFF. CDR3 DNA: TGTGCCAGTAGTTCCGACAGGGATAATGAGCAGTTCTTC.

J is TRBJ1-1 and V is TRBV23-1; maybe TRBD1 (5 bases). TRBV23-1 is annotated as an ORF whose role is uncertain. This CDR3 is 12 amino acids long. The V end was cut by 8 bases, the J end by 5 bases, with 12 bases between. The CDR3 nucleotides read TGCGCCAGCGCCGGGGGGTGGACTGAAGCTTTCTTT. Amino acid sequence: CASAGGWTEAFF.

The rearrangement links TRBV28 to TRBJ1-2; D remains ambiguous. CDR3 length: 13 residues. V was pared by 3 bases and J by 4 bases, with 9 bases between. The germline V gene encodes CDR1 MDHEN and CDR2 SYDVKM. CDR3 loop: CASSLSSGYGYTF. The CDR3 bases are TGTGCCAGCAGTTTGAGTTCCGGCTATGGCTACACCTTC.

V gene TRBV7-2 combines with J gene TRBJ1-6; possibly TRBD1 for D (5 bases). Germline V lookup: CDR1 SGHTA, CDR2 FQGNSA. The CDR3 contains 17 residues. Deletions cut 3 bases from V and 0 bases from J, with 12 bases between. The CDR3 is CASSFSRATSYNSPLHF. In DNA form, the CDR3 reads TGTGCCAGCAGCTTTAGCAGGGCTACCTCCTATAATTCACCCCTCCACTTT. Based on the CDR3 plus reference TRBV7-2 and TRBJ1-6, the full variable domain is GAGVSQSPSNKVTEKGKDVELRCDPISGHTALYWYRQSLGQGLEFLIYFQGNSAPDKSGLPSDRFSAERTGGSVSTLTIQRTQQEDSAVYLCASSFSRATSYNSPLHFGNGTRLTVT.

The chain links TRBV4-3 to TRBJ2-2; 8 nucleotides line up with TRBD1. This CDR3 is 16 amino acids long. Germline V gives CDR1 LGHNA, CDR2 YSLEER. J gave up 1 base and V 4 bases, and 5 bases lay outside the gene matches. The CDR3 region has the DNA TGCGCCAGCAGCCTAGGGGGGACAGGGAACACCGGGGAGCTGTTTTTT. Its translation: CASSLGGTGNTGELFF.

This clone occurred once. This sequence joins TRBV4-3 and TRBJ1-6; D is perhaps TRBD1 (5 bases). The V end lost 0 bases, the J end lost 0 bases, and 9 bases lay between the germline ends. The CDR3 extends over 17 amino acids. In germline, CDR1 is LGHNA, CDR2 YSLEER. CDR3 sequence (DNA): TGCGCCAGCAGCCAAGAAGGGGCGAGCTCCTATAATTCACCCCTCCACTTT. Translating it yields CASSQEGASSYNSPLHF.

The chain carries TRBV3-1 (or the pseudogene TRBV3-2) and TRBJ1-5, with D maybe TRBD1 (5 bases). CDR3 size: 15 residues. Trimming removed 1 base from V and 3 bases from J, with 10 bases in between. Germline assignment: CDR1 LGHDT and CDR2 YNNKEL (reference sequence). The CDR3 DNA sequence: TGTGCCAGCAGCCAAGGGGGGGATAACAATCAGCCCCAGCATTTT. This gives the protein CASSQGGDNNQPQHF.

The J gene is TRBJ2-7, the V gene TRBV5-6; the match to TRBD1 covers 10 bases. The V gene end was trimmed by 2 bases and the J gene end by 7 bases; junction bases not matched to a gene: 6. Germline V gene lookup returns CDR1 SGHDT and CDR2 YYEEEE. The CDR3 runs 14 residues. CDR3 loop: CASSLGQGVWEQYF. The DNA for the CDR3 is TGTGCCAGCAGCTTAGGACAGGGGGTGTGGGAGCAGTACTTC.

The CDR3 region is CAINNGQYIGELFF. CDR3 nucleotide sequence: TGTGCCATCAATAACGGACAGTATATCGGGGAGCTGTTTTTT. The rearrangement uses TRBV10-3 and TRBJ2-2; D is possibly TRBD1 (6 bases). This CDR3 has 14 amino acids. V dropped 7 bases and J dropped 7 bases, with 16 bases sitting between them. Germline V lookup: CDR1 ENHRY, CDR2 SYGVKD.

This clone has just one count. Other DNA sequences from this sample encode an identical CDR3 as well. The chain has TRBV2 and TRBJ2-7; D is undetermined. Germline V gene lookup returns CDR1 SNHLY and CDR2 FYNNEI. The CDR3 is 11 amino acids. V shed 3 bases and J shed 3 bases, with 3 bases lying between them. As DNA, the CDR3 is TGTGCCAGCAGTGACAACTACGAGCAGTACTTC. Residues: CASSDNYEQYF.

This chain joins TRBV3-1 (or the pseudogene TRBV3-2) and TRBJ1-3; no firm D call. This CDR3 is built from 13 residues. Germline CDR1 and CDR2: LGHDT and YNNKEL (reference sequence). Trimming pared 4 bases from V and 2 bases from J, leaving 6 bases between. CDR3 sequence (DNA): TGTGCCAGCAGCCGAAACACTGGAAACACCATATATTTT. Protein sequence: CASSRNTGNTIYF.

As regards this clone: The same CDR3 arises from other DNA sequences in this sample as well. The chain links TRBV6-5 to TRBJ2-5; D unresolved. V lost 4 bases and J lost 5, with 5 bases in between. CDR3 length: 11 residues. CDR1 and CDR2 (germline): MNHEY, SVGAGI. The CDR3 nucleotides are TGTGCCAGCAGTTCCCGGGAGACCCAGTACTTC. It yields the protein CASSSRETQYF.

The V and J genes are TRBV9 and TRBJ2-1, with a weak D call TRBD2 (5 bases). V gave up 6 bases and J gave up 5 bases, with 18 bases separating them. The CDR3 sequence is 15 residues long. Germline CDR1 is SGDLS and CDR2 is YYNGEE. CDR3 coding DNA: TGTGCCAGCACGCCAGGACTCCTCAAGAACAATGAGCAGTTCTTC. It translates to CASTPGLLKNNEQFF.

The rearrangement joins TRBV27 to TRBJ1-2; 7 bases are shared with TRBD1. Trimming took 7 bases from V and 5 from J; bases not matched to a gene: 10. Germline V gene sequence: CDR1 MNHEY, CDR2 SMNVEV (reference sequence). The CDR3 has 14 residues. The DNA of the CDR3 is TGTGCCAGCAATACAGGGGCCAGGGGGTATGGCTACACCTTC. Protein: CASNTGARGYGYTF.

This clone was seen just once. The CDR3 coding sequence is TGTGCCAGCACCTTCCGGACGGGAACCTATGGCTACACCTTC. This gives the protein CASTFRTGTYGYTF. The V call is TRBV6-5, the J call TRBJ1-2, with unresolved D. V lost 7 bases to trimming and J lost 4 bases, with 16 bases between them. CDR1 and CDR2 (germline): MNHEY, SVGAGI. The CDR3 is 14 residues long.

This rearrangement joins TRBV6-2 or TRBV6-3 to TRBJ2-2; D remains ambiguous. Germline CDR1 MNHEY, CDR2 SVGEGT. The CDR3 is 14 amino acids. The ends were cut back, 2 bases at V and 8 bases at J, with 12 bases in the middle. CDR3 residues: CASSYLLIGGELFF. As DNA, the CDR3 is TGTGCCAGCAGTTACCTACTAATTGGGGGGGAGCTGTTTTTT.

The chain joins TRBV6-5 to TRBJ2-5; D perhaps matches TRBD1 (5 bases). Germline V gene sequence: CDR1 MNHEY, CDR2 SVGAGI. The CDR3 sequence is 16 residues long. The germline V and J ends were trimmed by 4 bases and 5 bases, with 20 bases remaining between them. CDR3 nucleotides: TGTGCCAGCAGTTCCCTAAAATCAGGGTTTAGGGAGACCCAGTACTTC. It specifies CASSSLKSGFRETQYF.

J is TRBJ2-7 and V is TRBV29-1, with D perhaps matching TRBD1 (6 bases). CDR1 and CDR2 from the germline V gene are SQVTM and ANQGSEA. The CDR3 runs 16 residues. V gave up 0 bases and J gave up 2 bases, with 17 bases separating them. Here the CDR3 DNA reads TGCAGCGTTGAAGACCCGGGACATATAGGGACCTACGAGCAGTACTTC. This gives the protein CSVEDPGHIGTYEQYF.

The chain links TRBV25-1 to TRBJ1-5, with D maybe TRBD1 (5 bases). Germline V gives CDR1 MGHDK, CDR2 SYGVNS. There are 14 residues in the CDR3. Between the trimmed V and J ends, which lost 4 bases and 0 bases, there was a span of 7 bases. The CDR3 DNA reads TGTGCCAGCAGTGGCCAGGGTAGCAATCAGCCCCAGCATTTT. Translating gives CASSGQGSNQPQHF.

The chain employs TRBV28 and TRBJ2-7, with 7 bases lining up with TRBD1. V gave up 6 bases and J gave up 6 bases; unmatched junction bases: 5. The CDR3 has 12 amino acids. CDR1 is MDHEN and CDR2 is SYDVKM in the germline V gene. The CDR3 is CASSLQGSEQYF. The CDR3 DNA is TGTGCCAGCAGCTTACAGGGGAGCGAGCAGTACTTC.

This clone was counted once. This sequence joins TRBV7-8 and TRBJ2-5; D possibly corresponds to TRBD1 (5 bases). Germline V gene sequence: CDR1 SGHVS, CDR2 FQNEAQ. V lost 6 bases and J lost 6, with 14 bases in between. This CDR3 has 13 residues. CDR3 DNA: TGTGCCAGCAGTCCCGACAGATCACAGACCCAGTACTTC. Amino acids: CASSPDRSQTQYF.

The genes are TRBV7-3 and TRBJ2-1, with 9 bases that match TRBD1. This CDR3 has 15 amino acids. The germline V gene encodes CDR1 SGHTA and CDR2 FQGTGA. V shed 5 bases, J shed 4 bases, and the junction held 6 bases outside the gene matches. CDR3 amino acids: CASSPGQGQYNEQFF. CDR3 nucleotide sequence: TGTGCCAGCAGCCCCGGACAGGGGCAGTACAATGAGCAGTTCTTC.

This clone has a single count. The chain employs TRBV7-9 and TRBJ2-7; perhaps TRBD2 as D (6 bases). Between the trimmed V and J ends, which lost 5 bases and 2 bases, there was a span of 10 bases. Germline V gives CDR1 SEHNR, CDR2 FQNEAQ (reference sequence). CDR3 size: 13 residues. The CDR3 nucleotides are TGTGCCAGCAGCGGGGGAGGAGCCTACGAGCAGTACTTC. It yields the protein CASSGGGAYEQYF.

CDR3 nucleotides: TGTGCCAGCAGTGGGGGGGGGACCAGCTCCTACGAGCAGTACTTC. This gives the protein CASSGGGTSSYEQYF. This chain links TRBV2 with TRBJ2-7; 7 bases align to TRBD2. The CDR3 covers 15 residues. Germline assignment: CDR1 SNHLY and CDR2 FYNNEI. The V segment lost 4 bases and the J segment 0 bases; nucleotides outside the gene matches: 6.

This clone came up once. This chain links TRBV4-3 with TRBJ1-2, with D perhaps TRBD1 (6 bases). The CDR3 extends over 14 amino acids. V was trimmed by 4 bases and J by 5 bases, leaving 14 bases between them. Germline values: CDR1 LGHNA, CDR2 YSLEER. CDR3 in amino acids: CASSREVGTYGYTF. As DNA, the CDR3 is TGCGCCAGCAGCCGAGAGGTAGGGACATATGGCTACACCTTC.